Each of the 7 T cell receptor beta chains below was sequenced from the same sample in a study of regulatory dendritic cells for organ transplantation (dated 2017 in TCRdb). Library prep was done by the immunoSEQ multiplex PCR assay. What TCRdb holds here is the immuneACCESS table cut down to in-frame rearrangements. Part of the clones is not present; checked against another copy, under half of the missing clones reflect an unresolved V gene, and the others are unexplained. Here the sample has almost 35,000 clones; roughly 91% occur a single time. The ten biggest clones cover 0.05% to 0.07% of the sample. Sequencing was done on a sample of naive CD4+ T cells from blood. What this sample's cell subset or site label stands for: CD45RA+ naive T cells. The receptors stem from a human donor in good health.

The CDR3 protein is CASSRTTGSGNTIYF. In nucleotides, the CDR3 is TGTGCCAGCAGTAGAACGACAGGGAGTGGAAACACCATATATTTT. The chain has TRBV6-6 and TRBJ1-3; 7 nucleotides match TRBD1. Trimming cost V 5 bases and J 3 bases; bases outside gene matches: 7. Germline CDR1 and CDR2: MNHNY and SVGAGI (reference sequence). The CDR3 consists of 15 residues.

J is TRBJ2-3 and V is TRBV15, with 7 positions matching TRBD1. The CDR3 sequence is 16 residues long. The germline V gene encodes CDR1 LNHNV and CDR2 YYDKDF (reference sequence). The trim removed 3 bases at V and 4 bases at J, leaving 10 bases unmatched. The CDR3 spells CATSRSHDRESDTQYF. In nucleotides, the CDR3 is TGTGCCACCAGCAGGTCCCACGACAGGGAGTCAGATACGCAGTATTTT.

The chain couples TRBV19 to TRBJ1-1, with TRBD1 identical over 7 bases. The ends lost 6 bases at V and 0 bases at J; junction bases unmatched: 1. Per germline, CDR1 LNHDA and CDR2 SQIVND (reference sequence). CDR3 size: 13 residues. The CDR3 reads CASRDRMNTEAFF. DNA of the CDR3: TGTGCCAGTAGGGACAGGATGAACACTGAAGCTTTCTTT. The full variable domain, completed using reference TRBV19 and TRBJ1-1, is DGGITQSPKYLFRKEGQNVTLSCEQNLNHDAMYWYRQDPGQGLRLIYYSQIVNDFQKGDIAEGYSVSREKKESFPLTVTSAQKNPTAFYLCASRDRMNTEAFFGQGTRLTVV.

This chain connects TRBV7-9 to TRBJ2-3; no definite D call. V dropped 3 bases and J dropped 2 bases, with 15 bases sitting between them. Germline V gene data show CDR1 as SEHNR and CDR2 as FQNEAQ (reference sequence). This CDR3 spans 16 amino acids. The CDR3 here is CASSFRRVEVTDTQYF. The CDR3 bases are TGTGCCAGCAGCTTCAGACGGGTAGAGGTCACAGATACGCAGTATTTT.

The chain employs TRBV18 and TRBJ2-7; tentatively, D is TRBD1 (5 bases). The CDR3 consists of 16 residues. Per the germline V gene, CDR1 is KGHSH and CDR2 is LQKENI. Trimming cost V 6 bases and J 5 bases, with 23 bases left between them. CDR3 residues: CASSSPNSRGVHEQYF. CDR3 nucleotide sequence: TGTGCCAGCTCCTCACCTAATAGTAGGGGCGTCCACGAGCAGTACTTC.

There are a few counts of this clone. As DNA, the CDR3 is TGTGCCAGCAGGAGGGACAGCGCTGGAAACACCATATATTTT. This sequence encodes CASRRDSAGNTIYF. The rearrangement links TRBV2 to TRBJ1-3; TRBD1 matches at 7 bases. CDR3 length: 14 residues. Trimming removed 6 bases from V and 2 bases from J; junction bases left unmatched: 4. Germline V lookup: CDR1 SNHLY, CDR2 FYNNEI.

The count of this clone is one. The chain's CDR3 is CASSLAGPNEKLFF. The DNA for the CDR3 is TGCGCCAGCAGCTTGGCGGGACCTAATGAAAAACTGTTTTTT. V and J are TRBV5-1 and TRBJ1-4, with a possible D match to TRBD1 (5 bases). Germline values: CDR1 SGHRS, CDR2 YFSETQ. Trimming removed 0 bases from V and 3 bases from J, with 6 bases in between. The CDR3 consists of 14 residues.